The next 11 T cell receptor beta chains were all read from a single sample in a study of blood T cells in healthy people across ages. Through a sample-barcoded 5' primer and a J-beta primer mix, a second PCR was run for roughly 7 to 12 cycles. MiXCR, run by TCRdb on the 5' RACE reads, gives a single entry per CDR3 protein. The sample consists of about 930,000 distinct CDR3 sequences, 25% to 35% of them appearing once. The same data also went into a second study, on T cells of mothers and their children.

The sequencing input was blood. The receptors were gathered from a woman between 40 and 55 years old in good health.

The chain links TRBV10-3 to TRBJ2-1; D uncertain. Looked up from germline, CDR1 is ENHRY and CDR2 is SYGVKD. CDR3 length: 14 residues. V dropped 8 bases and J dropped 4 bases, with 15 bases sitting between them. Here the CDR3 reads CAIVSGNAYNEQFF. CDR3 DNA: TGTGCCATCGTTTCTGGGAACGCTTACAATGAGCAGTTCTTC.

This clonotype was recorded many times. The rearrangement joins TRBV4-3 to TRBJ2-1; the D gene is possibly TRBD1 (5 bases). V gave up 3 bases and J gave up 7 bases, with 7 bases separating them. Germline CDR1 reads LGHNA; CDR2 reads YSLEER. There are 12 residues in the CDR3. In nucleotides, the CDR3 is TGCGCCAGCAGCCAGCAGGGTAATGAGCAGTTCTTC. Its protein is CASSQQGNEQFF.

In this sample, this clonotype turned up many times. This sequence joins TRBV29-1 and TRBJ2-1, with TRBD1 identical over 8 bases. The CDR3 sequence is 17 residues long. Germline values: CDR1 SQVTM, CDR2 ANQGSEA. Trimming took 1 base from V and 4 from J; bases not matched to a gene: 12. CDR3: CSVEVVDGQGRYNEQFF. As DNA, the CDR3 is TGCAGCGTTGAAGTAGTGGACGGACAGGGACGATACAATGAGCAGTTCTTC.

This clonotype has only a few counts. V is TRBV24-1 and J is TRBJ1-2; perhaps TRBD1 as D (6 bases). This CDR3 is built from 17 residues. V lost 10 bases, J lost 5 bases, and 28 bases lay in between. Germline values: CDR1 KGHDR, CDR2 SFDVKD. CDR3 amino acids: CATSIGPTQRGGYGYTF. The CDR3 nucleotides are TGTGCCACTTCGATCGGACCAACTCAGAGGGGGGGATATGGCTACACCTTC.

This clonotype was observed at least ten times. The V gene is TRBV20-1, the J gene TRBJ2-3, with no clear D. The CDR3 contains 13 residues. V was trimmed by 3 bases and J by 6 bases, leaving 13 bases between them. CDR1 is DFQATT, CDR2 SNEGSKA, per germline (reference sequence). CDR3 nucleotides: TGCAGTGCTAGGAGACTCGATCAGGATACGCAGTATTTT. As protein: CSARRLDQDTQYF.

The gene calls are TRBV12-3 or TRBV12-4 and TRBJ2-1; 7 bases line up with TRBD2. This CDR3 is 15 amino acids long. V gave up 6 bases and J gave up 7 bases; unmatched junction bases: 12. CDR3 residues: CASSHPGRNLNEQFF. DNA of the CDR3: TGTGCCAGCAGCCACCCCGGGAGGAACTTAAATGAGCAGTTCTTC.

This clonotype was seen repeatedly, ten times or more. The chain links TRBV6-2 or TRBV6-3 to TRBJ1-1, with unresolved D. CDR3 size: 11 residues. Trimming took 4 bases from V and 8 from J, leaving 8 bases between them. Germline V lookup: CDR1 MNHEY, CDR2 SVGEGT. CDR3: CASSFGQEAFF. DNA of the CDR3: TGTGCCAGCAGTTTCGGCCAAGAAGCTTTCTTT.

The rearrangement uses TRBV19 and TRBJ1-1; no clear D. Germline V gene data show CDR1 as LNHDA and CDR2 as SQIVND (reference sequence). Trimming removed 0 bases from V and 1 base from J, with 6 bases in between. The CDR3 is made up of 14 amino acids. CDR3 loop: CASSIDLTNTEAFF. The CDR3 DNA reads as TGTGCCAGTAGTATAGATCTAACGAACACTGAAGCTTTCTTT.

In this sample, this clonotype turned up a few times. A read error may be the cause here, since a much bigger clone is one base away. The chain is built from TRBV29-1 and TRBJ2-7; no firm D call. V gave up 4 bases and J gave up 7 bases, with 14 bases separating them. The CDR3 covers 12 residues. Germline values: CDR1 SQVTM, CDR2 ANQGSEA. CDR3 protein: CSVGGSYNEQYF. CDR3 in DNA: TGCAGCGTTGGGGGTTCCTACAATGAGCAGTACTTC.

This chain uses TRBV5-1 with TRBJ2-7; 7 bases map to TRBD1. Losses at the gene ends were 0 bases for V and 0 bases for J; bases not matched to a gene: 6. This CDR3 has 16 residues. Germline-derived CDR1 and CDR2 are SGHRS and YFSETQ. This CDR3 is CASSLAGTATSYEQYF. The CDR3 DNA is TGCGCCAGCAGCTTGGCCGGGACAGCGACCTCCTACGAGCAGTACTTC.

The DNA for the CDR3 is TGCGCCAGCAGCTTCGAGGGGGTCAGCGACACTGAAGCTTTCTTT. It is translated as CASSFEGVSDTEAFF. The chain links TRBV5-1 to TRBJ1-1; perhaps TRBD1 as D (6 bases). The V end was cut by 2 bases, the J end by 3 bases, with 14 bases between. The CDR3 spans 15 residues. CDR1 SGHRS and CDR2 YFSETQ come from the germline V gene.